The 28 T cell receptor beta chains listed next were all sequenced from one sample in a study of blood T cell repertoires in COVID-19. Profiling relied on immunoSEQ multiplex PCR, and the TCRdb table lists in-frame clones only, not all of them. This table holds roughly 100,000 clones, roughly two thirds found once. Specimen: peripheral blood. The receptor set was obtained from an elderly man with acute or convalescent COVID-19.

V usage is TRBV7-2 and J usage is TRBJ2-5; TRBD1 matches at 8 bases. This CDR3 has 14 residues. From germline, CDR1 is SGHTA and CDR2 FQGNSA. Unmatched junction bases numbered 3, after V lost 2 bases and J lost 4 bases. The CDR3, as DNA: TGTGCCAGCAGCTTAAGCAGGGGGCTAGAGACCCAGTACTTC. It yields the protein CASSLSRGLETQYF.

This clone has only one observation. The V and J genes are TRBV7-2 and TRBJ2-7; maybe TRBD2 (6 bases). This CDR3 has 14 residues. The V gene lost 1 base and the J gene lost 7 bases, with 14 bases spanning the gap. Per the germline V gene, CDR1 is SGHTA and CDR2 is FQGNSA. The DNA of the CDR3 is TGTGCCAGCAGCTTAGAACCACCAGGGAGGGAGCAGTACTTC. Protein product: CASSLEPPGREQYF.

The V call is TRBV28, the J call TRBJ1-2, with TRBD1 as a possible D gene (5 bases). Germline V gene lookup returns CDR1 MDHEN and CDR2 SYDVKM. The CDR3 length is 13 residues. The germline V and J ends were trimmed by 6 bases and 4 bases, with 12 bases remaining between them. CDR3 residues: CASRRNRIYGYTF. CDR3 sequence (DNA): TGTGCCAGCAGACGCAACAGGATCTATGGCTACACCTTC.

The chain has TRBV4-2 and TRBJ2-7; 8 bases are shared with TRBD2. Germline assignment: CDR1 LGHNA and CDR2 YNFKEQ. The CDR3 length is 15 residues. V gave up 4 bases and J gave up 4 bases; unmatched junction bases: 9. The CDR3 DNA reads TGTGCCAGCAGCCGAGAAACGGGAGGGGGTTACGAGCAGTACTTC. Protein: CASSRETGGGYEQYF.

The chain carries TRBV9 and TRBJ2-1, with TRBD2 identical over 9 bases. CDR3 size: 15 residues. The germline V gene has CDR1 SGDLS and CDR2 YYNGEE. J was trimmed by 6 bases and V by 1 base; bases with no gene match: 5. The CDR3 DNA is TGTGCCAGCAGCGTACTAGCGGGACCAGTCAATGAGCAGTTCTTC. It is translated as CASSVLAGPVNEQFF.

The chain has TRBV7-2 and TRBJ2-7; 8 nucleotides agree with TRBD2. CDR3 length: 15 amino acids. V lost 5 bases, J lost 0 bases, and 6 bases stayed unmatched. The germline gives CDR1 SGHTA, CDR2 FQGNSA. CDR3 nucleotides: TGTGCCAGCAGCAAGAGTAGCGGGATCTCCTACGAGCAGTACTTC. The encoded protein is CASSKSSGISYEQYF. Together with reference TRBV7-2 and TRBJ2-7, the CDR3 gives the full variable domain: GAGVSQSPSNKVTEKGKDVELRCDPISGHTALYWYRQSLGQGLEFLIYFQGNSAPDKSGLPSDRFSAERTGGSVSTLTIQRTQQEDSAVYLCASSKSSGISYEQYFGPGTRLTVT.

The V and J genes are TRBV5-1 and TRBJ2-2; the match to TRBD2 covers 8 bases. CDR1 is SGHRS and CDR2 is YFSETQ in the germline V gene. The CDR3 totals 17 residues. J lost 0 bases, V lost 0 bases, and 4 bases had no gene match. DNA for the CDR3: TGCGCCAGCAGCTTGGATAGCGGGACGACGAACACCGGGGAGCTGTTTTTT. Translating gives CASSLDSGTTNTGELFF.

The CDR3 bases are TGCAGCGTTGTGGTCGGGAGCGTCGGGACCGGGGAGCTGTTTTTT. It yields the protein CSVVVGSVGTGELFF. The chain has TRBV29-1 and TRBJ2-2; a possible D gene is TRBD2 (6 bases). Trimming shortened V by 4 bases and J by 5 bases, and 17 bases separated the two germline ends. The CDR3 has 15 residues. The germline V gene encodes CDR1 SQVTM and CDR2 ANQGSEA.

The rearrangement uses TRBV24-1 and TRBJ1-2; 7 bases agree with TRBD1. V lost 5 bases to trimming and J lost 1 base; unmatched junction nucleotides: 3. Germline CDR1 and CDR2: KGHDR and SFDVKD. This CDR3 contains 14 residues. The CDR3 loop reads CATSGRGRNYGYTF. CDR3 sequence (DNA): TGTGCCACCAGTGGGAGGGGGCGTAACTATGGCTACACCTTC.

This clone showed up many times. The chain links TRBV18 to TRBJ2-6; no clear D gene. The germline V gene has CDR1 KGHSH and CDR2 LQKENI. Between the trimmed V and J ends, which lost 0 bases and 4 bases, there was a span of 7 bases. CDR3 length equals 15 residues. CDR3 coding DNA: TGTGCCAGCTCACCACCCAGGTCCGGGGCCAACGTCCTGACTTTC. Residues: CASSPPRSGANVLTF.

This clone was recorded once. The chain joins TRBV7-2 to TRBJ2-4; D call uncertain. The germline CDR1 and CDR2 sequences are SGHTA and FQGNSA. Trimming shortened V by 2 bases and J by 10 bases, and 12 bases separated the two germline ends. CDR3 length equals 13 residues. The CDR3 bases are TGTGCCAGCAGCTTACAACCTGTAGCAATTCAGTACTTC. It is translated as CASSLQPVAIQYF.

The chain uses TRBV14 and TRBJ2-7; 7 nucleotides match TRBD1. V dropped 4 bases and J dropped 7; count of bases not matched to a gene: 10. Germline CDR1 reads SGHDN; CDR2 reads FVKESK. The CDR3 sequence is 14 residues long. DNA of the CDR3: TGTGCCAGCAGCCGCGCGACAGGGTCAAGAGAGCAGTACTTC. Protein sequence: CASSRATGSREQYF.

The chain is built from TRBV15 and TRBJ2-1, with a tentative D call TRBD2 (6 bases). CDR1 is LNHNV and CDR2 is YYDKDF in the germline V gene (reference sequence). The CDR3 extends over 17 amino acids. V was clipped by 0 bases and J by 4 bases, with 16 bases between them. This CDR3 reads CATSRDMGRDLYNEQFF. The DNA for the CDR3 is TGTGCCACCAGCAGAGATATGGGGCGGGACCTTTACAATGAGCAGTTCTTC. The full variable domain, in which reference TRBV15 and TRBJ2-1 provide the parts outside the CDR3, is DAMVIQNPRYQVTQFGKPVTLSCSQTLNHNVMYWYQQKSSQAPKLLFHYYDKDFNNEADTPDNFQSRRPNTSFCFLDIRSPGLGDTAMYLCATSRDMGRDLYNEQFFGPGTRLTVL.

This clone was picked up many times. The gene calls are TRBV29-1 and TRBJ1-1; D perhaps matches TRBD1 (5 bases). The CDR3 length is 14 residues. Germline V gene data show CDR1 as SQVTM and CDR2 as ANQGSEA. The V gene lost 6 bases and the J gene lost 1 base, with 15 bases spanning the gap. The CDR3 sequence: CSVQVKTANTEAFF. In DNA, the CDR3 is TGCAGCGTGCAGGTAAAGACAGCGAACACTGAAGCTTTCTTT.

The CDR3 loop is CASSPEVARTQETQYF. In nucleotides, the CDR3 is TGTGCCAGCAGCCCAGAGGTAGCGCGGACTCAAGAGACCCAGTACTTC. This rearrangement joins TRBV7-6 to TRBJ2-5; possible D gene TRBD2, 5 bases. Germline V gene data show CDR1 as SGHVS and CDR2 as FNYEAQ. This CDR3 comprises 16 residues. V was clipped by 5 bases and J by 2 bases, with 18 bases between them.

V gene TRBV5-7 combines with J gene TRBJ2-1, with 8 bases that match TRBD2. TRBV5-7 qualifies as an ORF whose function is uncertain. The CDR3 contains 18 residues. After removal of 0 bases from V and 7 bases from J, the junction contained 15 bases not matched to a gene. CDR3 in amino acids: CASSLEFSGDPPPNEQFF. In nucleotides, the CDR3 is TGTGCCAGCAGCTTGGAGTTTAGCGGGGACCCGCCCCCTAATGAGCAGTTCTTC.

The rearrangement joins TRBV7-2 to TRBJ2-7; a possible D gene is TRBD2 (6 bases). V lost 3 bases and J lost 3, with 18 bases in between. Germline lookup yields CDR1 SGHTA and CDR2 FQGNSA. This CDR3 has 16 residues. In DNA, the CDR3 is TGTGCCAGCAGCTTCCGGTCATCTGGGGGGATCTACGAGCAGTACTTC. This sequence encodes CASSFRSSGGIYEQYF.

The CDR3 nucleotides read TGTGCCAGCAGCATCAGCGCGGCGCGGGAGCAGTACTTC. Amino acids: CASSISAAREQYF. This chain links TRBV7-2 with TRBJ2-7, with unresolved D. V dropped 5 bases and J dropped 7 bases, with 15 bases sitting between them. CDR1 and CDR2 (germline): SGHTA, FQGNSA. This CDR3 region has 13 residues. The full variable domain, its missing parts supplied by reference TRBV7-2 and TRBJ2-7, is GAGVSQSPSNKVTEKGKDVELRCDPISGHTALYWYRQSLGQGLEFLIYFQGNSAPDKSGLPSDRFSAERTGGSVSTLTIQRTQQEDSAVYLCASSISAAREQYFGPGTRLTVT.

The rearrangement uses TRBV11-2 and TRBJ1-2; D ambiguous. V was clipped by 5 bases and J by 8 bases, with 18 bases between them. The CDR3 is made up of 14 amino acids. From germline, CDR1 is SGHAT and CDR2 FQNNGV. The CDR3 sequence: CASSPPGGSGGYTF. The CDR3 DNA reads TGTGCCAGCAGCCCACCAGGAGGTTCAGGCGGCTACACCTTC.

The rearrangement links TRBV9 to TRBJ2-7, with 9 bases aligning to TRBD1. The length of the CDR3 is 16 residues. Germline V CDR1 and CDR2: SGDLS, YYNGEE. V shed 4 bases and J 3 bases; nucleotides not matched to a gene: 11. The CDR3: CASSPQGQGNHYEQYF. CDR3 in DNA: TGTGCCAGCAGCCCACAGGGACAGGGAAACCACTACGAGCAGTACTTC.

This clone was counted a few times. The rearrangement links TRBV12-3 or TRBV12-4 to TRBJ2-1; TRBD1 agrees at 7 bases. The CDR3 loop spans 13 amino acids. Unmatched junction bases numbered 9, after V lost 7 bases and J lost 9 bases. CDR3 loop: CASTKTGLSEQFF. CDR3 sequence (DNA): TGTGCCAGCACGAAGACAGGGCTTAGTGAGCAGTTCTTC.

This rearrangement joins TRBV9 to TRBJ2-2; D possibly corresponds to TRBD2 (6 bases). Trimming removed 3 bases from V and 5 bases from J, with 11 bases in between. CDR1 SGDLS and CDR2 YYNGEE come from the germline V gene. This CDR3 has 14 amino acids. CDR3 loop: CASSGGGLTGELFF. The CDR3 nucleotides read TGTGCCAGCAGCGGCGGAGGGTTGACCGGGGAGCTGTTTTTT.

The gene calls are TRBV2 and TRBJ2-2; D possibly corresponds to TRBD1 (5 bases). The CDR3 is made up of 15 amino acids. The germline V and J ends were trimmed by 4 bases and 3 bases, with 12 bases remaining between them. Germline CDR1 and CDR2: SNHLY and FYNNEI. The CDR3 bases are TGTGCCAGCAGTGGTTTGGGGCCGCACACCGGGGAGCTGTTTTTT. It codes for CASSGLGPHTGELFF.

The CDR3: CAISLDRGGYEQYF. CDR3 nucleotides: TGTGCCATCAGCTTAGACAGGGGCGGCTACGAGCAGTACTTC. The J gene is TRBJ2-7, the V gene TRBV10-3; 8 bases agree with TRBD1. The germline V gene encodes CDR1 ENHRY and CDR2 SYGVKD. With 6 bases clipped from V and 3 bases from J, the junction kept 7 bases outside the gene matches. The CDR3 covers 14 residues.

This rearrangement joins TRBV6-5 to TRBJ2-1, with 11 bases that match TRBD1. Trimming at V came to 8 bases and at J to 2 bases, leaving 5 bases not matched to a gene. The CDR3 contains 15 residues. The germline CDR1 and CDR2 sequences are MNHEY and SVGAGI. The CDR3 DNA reads as TGTGCCAGCTCCGCGGGACAGGGGGCCTACAATGAGCAGTTCTTC. Residues: CASSAGQGAYNEQFF.

This clone was seen a few times. The rearrangement links TRBV28 to TRBJ2-1, with a weak D call TRBD2 (6 bases). This CDR3 region has 13 residues. V lost 4 bases, J lost 7 bases, and 11 bases lay in between. Germline lookup yields CDR1 MDHEN and CDR2 SYDVKM. The DNA for the CDR3 is TGTGCCAGCAGTTCCGGGACTGTTAATGAGCAGTTCTTC. Translated: CASSSGTVNEQFF.

This sequence joins TRBV6-1 and TRBJ1-3; TRBD1 agrees at 7 bases. From germline, CDR1 is MNHNS and CDR2 SASEGT. J was trimmed by 2 bases and V by 2 bases; bases with no gene match: 9. The CDR3 has 17 residues. The CDR3 sequence is CASSERDRLIAGNTIYF. In DNA, the CDR3 is TGTGCCAGCAGTGAACGGGACAGATTGATAGCTGGAAACACCATATATTTT.

This chain links TRBV6-6 with TRBJ1-5; 10 bases map to TRBD1. V gave up 4 bases and J gave up 3 bases; unmatched junction bases: 6. Germline CDR1 is MNHNY and CDR2 is SVGAGI (reference sequence). The CDR3 runs 16 residues. DNA of the CDR3: TGTGCCAGCAGTTCCCGACAGGGGGCCACCAATCAGCCCCAGCATTTT. Protein sequence: CASSSRQGATNQPQHF.